These 15 T cell receptor beta chains were sequenced from one sample in a study of blood T cell repertoires in COVID-19. Using immunoSEQ multiplex PCR, the repertoire was profiled, and TCRdb retains in-frame clones only, with some absent. Among approximately 250,000 clones listed, roughly 80% were seen once. The specimen was peripheral blood. These receptors all stem from a woman in her forties or fifties with acute or convalescent COVID-19.

In DNA form, the CDR3 reads TGTGCCAGCTCACCCTCGGACACCTCTGGAAACACCATATATTTT. Protein product: CASSPSDTSGNTIYF. This chain connects TRBV18 to TRBJ1-3, with TRBD1 as a possible D gene (5 bases). Germline loops: CDR1 KGHSH, CDR2 LQKENI. The CDR3 extends over 15 amino acids. V dropped 3 bases and J dropped 0 bases, with 9 bases sitting between them.

This chain's CDR3 is CASSWERGGYNEQFF. CDR3 coding DNA: TGCGCCAGCAGCTGGGAGCGGGGGGGTTACAATGAGCAGTTCTTC. This chain uses TRBV4-3 with TRBJ2-1; the match to TRBD2 covers 10 bases. J was trimmed by 4 bases and V by 5 bases; bases with no gene match: 5. CDR1 and CDR2 from the germline V gene are LGHNA and YSLEER. The CDR3 consists of 15 residues.

The chain links TRBV28 to TRBJ2-7; unclear D gene. The CDR3 has 12 amino acids. Trimming shortened V by 1 base and J by 7 bases, and 8 bases separated the two germline ends. Per germline, CDR1 MDHEN and CDR2 SYDVKM. The CDR3 loop reads CASSLSRTEQYF. CDR3 bases: TGTGCCAGCAGTTTATCCCGAACAGAGCAGTACTTC.

In this sample, this clone turned up once. CDR3 coding DNA: TGTGCCAGCAGGTTTAGAAGGGGCACTGAAGCTTTCTTT. Its translation: CASRFRRGTEAFF. The rearrangement links TRBV11-2 to TRBJ1-1, with D tentatively TRBD1 (5 bases). Germline CDR1 SGHAT, CDR2 FQNNGV. Trimming removed 6 bases at V and 4 bases at J, with 12 bases between. The CDR3 runs to 13 residues. The full variable domain, rest sourced from reference TRBV11-2 and TRBJ1-1, is EAGVAQSPRYKIIEKRQSVAFWCNPISGHATLYWYQQILGQGPKLLIQFQNNGVVDDSQLPKDRFSAERLKGVDSTLKIQPAKLEDSAVYLCASRFRRGTEAFFGQGTRLTVV.

The chain combines TRBV7-2 with TRBJ2-3; D not certain. V lost 5 bases and J lost 10, with 13 bases in between. CDR3 length equals 12 residues. The germline V gene encodes CDR1 SGHTA and CDR2 FQGNSA. DNA of the CDR3: TGTGCCAGCAGCCGGTCCGTTGGGCCGCAGTATTTT. As protein: CASSRSVGPQYF. Together with reference TRBV7-2 and TRBJ2-3, the CDR3 gives the full variable domain: GAGVSQSPSNKVTEKGKDVELRCDPISGHTALYWYRQSLGQGLEFLIYFQGNSAPDKSGLPSDRFSAERTGGSVSTLTIQRTQQEDSAVYLCASSRSVGPQYFGPGTRLTVL.

The chain combines TRBV7-8 with TRBJ1-1, with D possibly TRBD1 on 5 matching bases. CDR3 length equals 15 residues. The V end lost 0 bases, the J end lost 4 bases, and 12 bases lay between the germline ends. Germline V gene data show CDR1 as SGHVS and CDR2 as FQNEAQ. The chain's CDR3 is CASSLAGGGATEAFF. CDR3 nucleotide sequence: TGTGCCAGCAGCTTAGCGGGGGGAGGGGCCACTGAAGCTTTCTTT.

V and J are TRBV6-4 and TRBJ2-3, with D possibly TRBD2 on 6 matching bases. The ends were cut back, 5 bases at V and 0 bases at J, with 6 bases in the middle. This CDR3 has 13 residues. Germline V gene lookup returns CDR1 MRHNA and CDR2 SNTAGT. The CDR3 bases are TGTGCCAGCAGTAGCGGGAGCACAGATACGCAGTATTTT. Residues: CASSSGSTDTQYF.

This rearrangement joins TRBV5-1 to TRBJ2-5; D gene ambiguous. V was cut by 0 bases and J by 3 bases, with 9 bases left in between. CDR1 and CDR2 from the germline V gene are SGHRS and YFSETQ. This CDR3 is 14 amino acids long. The CDR3 DNA follows: TGCGCCAGCAGCTTGGGCGGCGGCGAAGAGACCCAGTACTTC. Amino acids: CASSLGGGEETQYF.

This clone was seen a few times. The rearrangement uses TRBV2 and TRBJ1-4; D unclear. The CDR3 has 11 amino acids. The V end was cut by 5 bases, the J end by 8 bases, with 6 bases between. Germline V gives CDR1 SNHLY, CDR2 FYNNEI. CDR3 DNA: TGTGCCAGCAGTTTCGTAGAAAAACTGTTTTTT. It yields the protein CASSFVEKLFF.

V is TRBV19 and J is TRBJ2-5, with D uncertain. Germline values: CDR1 LNHDA, CDR2 SQIVND (reference sequence). This CDR3 contains 13 residues. V was trimmed by 4 bases and J by 5 bases, leaving 11 bases between them. The CDR3 region is CASSRAAYETQYF. The CDR3, as DNA: TGTGCCAGTAGTAGGGCAGCTTATGAGACCCAGTACTTC.

The gene calls are TRBV6-5 and TRBJ2-7; a possible D gene is TRBD2 (7 bases). CDR3 length: 12 amino acids. V shed 10 bases and J shed 1 base, with 11 bases lying between them. Looked up from germline, CDR1 is MNHEY and CDR2 is SVGAGI. The CDR3 nucleotides are TGTGCCACAAGGGGGGGATCCTACGAGCAGTACTTC. Translation gives CATRGGSYEQYF.

This clone was counted a single time. Relative to the germline gene, one junction end is altered; a read error may explain this. The chain is built from TRBV5-1 and TRBJ2-1, with D possibly being TRBD2 (6 bases). The CDR3 totals 15 residues. CDR1 is SGHRS, CDR2 YFSETQ, per germline. The CDR3 nucleotides read TGCGCCAGCAGGATCGTTAAGGGAGGTGAGAATGAACAGTTCTTC. It is translated as CASRIVKGGENEQFF.

The genes are TRBV7-2 and TRBJ2-1; D is undetermined. V lost 3 bases to trimming and J lost 2 bases, with 8 bases between them. This CDR3 region has 14 residues. CDR1 and CDR2 from the germline V gene are SGHTA and FQGNSA. The CDR3 bases are TGTGCCAGCAGCTTTCAAGCGCCCTACAATGAGCAGTTCTTC. Protein product: CASSFQAPYNEQFF.

This clone was recorded a few times. This chain uses TRBV30 with TRBJ2-1, with 7 bases that match TRBD1. The germline V gene encodes CDR1 GTSNPN and CDR2 SVGIG (reference sequence). The trim removed 0 bases at V and 13 bases at J, leaving 9 bases unmatched. This CDR3 region has 13 residues. In nucleotides, the CDR3 is TGTGCCTGGAGTGTACCCGGCAGGGACAGACAGTTCTTC. Its protein is CAWSVPGRDRQFF.

The V gene is TRBV19, the J gene TRBJ2-3; TRBD2 agrees at 11 bases. There are 15 residues in the CDR3. V trimming: 2 bases; J trimming: 6 bases; junction bases outside the gene matches: 4. Germline CDR1 is LNHDA and CDR2 is SQIVND (reference sequence). CDR3 nucleotides: TGTGCCAGTAGTATAAATAGACTAGCGGGGGATACGCAGTATTTT. As protein: CASSINRLAGDTQYF.